These 5 T cell receptor beta chains were all obtained from the same sample, sequenced in a study of blood T cell repertoires in COVID-19. TCRdb keeps only in-frame clones here, not all; method: immunoSEQ multiplex PCR. There are about 210,000 clones in the sample; approximately 75% occur only once, and around a tenth lies in the top ten. Material for sequencing was PBMCs or T cells enriched from blood (not recorded which). The receptors shown here come from a man aged 40-50 years who had recovered from COVID-19.

This sequence joins TRBV3-1 (or the pseudogene TRBV3-2) and TRBJ2-6; D remains unclear. V lost 2 bases to trimming and J lost 0 bases, with 14 bases between them. The CDR3 loop spans 18 amino acids. Germline CDR1 and CDR2: LGHDT and YNNKEL (reference sequence). CDR3 in amino acids: CASSQWVGLSSGANVLTF. The CDR3 DNA reads as TGTGCCAGCAGCCAATGGGTTGGGCTAAGCTCTGGGGCCAACGTCCTGACTTTC.

The rearrangement joins TRBV5-1 to TRBJ2-5, with a weak D call TRBD2 (6 bases). V lost 3 bases, J lost 1 base, and 13 bases lay in between. This CDR3 contains 15 residues. Germline assignment: CDR1 SGHRS and CDR2 YFSETQ. The CDR3 DNA is TGCGCCAGCAGCTCCGCCCCGGGACTCCAAGAGACCCAGTACTTC. Amino acids: CASSSAPGLQETQYF.

The chain recombines TRBV4-1 with TRBJ2-5; perhaps TRBD1 as D (6 bases). Germline assignment: CDR1 MGHRA and CDR2 YSYEKL. The CDR3 contains 14 residues. V lost 6 bases and J lost 5, with 16 bases in between. CDR3 bases: TGCGCCAGCAGACAAACACAGGGAAGGGAGACCCAGTACTTC. Translating gives CASRQTQGRETQYF.

This chain joins TRBV4-2 and TRBJ2-5; a weak D match, TRBD1 (5 bases). CDR1 and CDR2 from the germline V gene are LGHNA and YNFKEQ. The CDR3 totals 17 residues. Trimming stripped 2 bases from V and 2 bases from J, with 18 bases between. The CDR3 DNA sequence: TGTGCCAGCAGCCAATCCTCGGCTAGACAGATTCAAGAGACCCAGTACTTC. This sequence encodes CASSQSSARQIQETQYF.

J is TRBJ1-1 and V is TRBV6-5; TRBD1 matches at 9 bases. The CDR3 extends over 14 amino acids. V shed 5 bases, J shed 4 bases, and the junction held 5 bases outside the gene matches. CDR1 and CDR2 (germline): MNHEY, SVGAGI. CDR3 coding DNA: TGTGCCAGCAGTAAGGACAGGGGCGGCACTGAAGCTTTCTTT. This codes for CASSKDRGGTEAFF.